This T cell receptor (beta chain) appears in the sequencing data of a study of shared clonotypes between healthy human individuals. The CDR3 totals 13 residues. CDR1 is KGHSH and CDR2 is LQKENI in the germline V gene. V was clipped by 4 bases and J by 6 bases; unmatched bases: 5. Subsets obtained from CD4+ cells comprised CD45RA+ naive and CD45RA-negative memory cells. This table comes from immunoSEQ multiplex PCR, and its TCRdb copy is limited to in-frame clones, with some not included. Among a few million clones listed, approximately 95% were seen once. About this clone: As yet, its antigen is unknown. This specimen includes other DNA sequences encoding the same CDR3.

Study-wide points: The small donor group covered limited genetic and exposure diversity.

The V call is TRBV18, the J call TRBJ2-7; 8 bases match TRBD1. This clonotype was sampled from a man between 18 and 35 years old in good health. Some clones in this sample may be carry-over from other donors' samples. Sequenced: naive CD4+ T cells from PBMCs. The subset denotes: CD45RA+ positively selected. The CDR3 sequence: CASSQGQGGEQYF. The CDR3 DNA follows: TGTGCCAGCTCACAAGGACAGGGCGGCGAGCAGTACTTC. Combining the CDR3 with reference TRBV18 and TRBJ2-7 gives the whole variable domain NAGVMQNPRHLVRRRGQEARLRCSPMKGHSHVYWYRQLPEEGLKFMVYLQKENIIDESGMPKERFSAEFPKEGPSILRIQQVVRGDSAAYFCASSQGQGGEQYFGPGTRLTVT.